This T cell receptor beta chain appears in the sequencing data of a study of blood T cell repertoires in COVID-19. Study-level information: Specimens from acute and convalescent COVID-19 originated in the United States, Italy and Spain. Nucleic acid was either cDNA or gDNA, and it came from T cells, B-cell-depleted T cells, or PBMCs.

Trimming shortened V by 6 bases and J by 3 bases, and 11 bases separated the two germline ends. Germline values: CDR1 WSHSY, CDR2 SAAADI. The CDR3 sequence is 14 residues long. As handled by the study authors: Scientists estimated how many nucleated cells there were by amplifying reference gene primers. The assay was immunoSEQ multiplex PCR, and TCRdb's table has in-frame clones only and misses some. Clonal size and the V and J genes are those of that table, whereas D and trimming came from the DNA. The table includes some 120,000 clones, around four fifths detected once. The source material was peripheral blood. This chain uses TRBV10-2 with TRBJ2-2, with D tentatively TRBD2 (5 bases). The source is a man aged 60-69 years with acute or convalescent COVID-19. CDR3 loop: CASRGSLYTGELFF. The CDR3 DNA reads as TGCGCCAGCAGGGGGAGCTTATACACCGGGGAGCTGTTTTTT.